This TCR beta chain was documented in a study of beta chain features in type 1 diabetes. Study-level findings and limits: Naive, central memory and Treg TCRB repertoires appeared more alike in patients than in healthy donors. Patients with Type 1 diabetes showed moderately but significantly shorter TCRB CDR3s in all four CD4+ subsets.

Worth noting for this clone: Antigen specificity is unknown.

Germline CDR1 SGDLS, CDR2 YYNGEE. This CDR3 region has 15 residues. Between the trimmed V and J ends, which lost 4 bases and 5 bases, there was a span of 18 bases. The authors reverse transcribed all of the isolated RNA, so sequencing captured expressed TCRB transcripts. Assay used: immunoSEQ multiplex PCR; TCRdb lists only in-frame clones, some missing. This sample has around 690,000 clones, with around 11% found just once. The sequenced material came from naive CD4+ T cells from blood. The TCR was taken from a man aged 25-45 years with type 1 diabetes. V usage is TRBV9 and J usage is TRBJ1-2; D might be TRBD1 (5 bases). CDR3 in DNA: TGTGCCAGCAGCCCTGACCAGGGTGTGTGGTATGGCTACACCTTC. Protein sequence: CASSPDQGVWYGYTF.